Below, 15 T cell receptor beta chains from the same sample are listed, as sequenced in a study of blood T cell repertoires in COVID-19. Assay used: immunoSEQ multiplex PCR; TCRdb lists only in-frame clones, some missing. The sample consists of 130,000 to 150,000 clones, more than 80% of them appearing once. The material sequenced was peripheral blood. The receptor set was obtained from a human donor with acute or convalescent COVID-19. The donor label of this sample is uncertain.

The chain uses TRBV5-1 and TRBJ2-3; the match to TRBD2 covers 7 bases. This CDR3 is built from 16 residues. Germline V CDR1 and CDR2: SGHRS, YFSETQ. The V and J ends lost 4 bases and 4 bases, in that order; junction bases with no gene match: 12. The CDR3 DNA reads TGCGCCAGCAGCATCCAAACGGGGGGAGGGGCAGATACGCAGTATTTT. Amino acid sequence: CASSIQTGGGADTQYF.

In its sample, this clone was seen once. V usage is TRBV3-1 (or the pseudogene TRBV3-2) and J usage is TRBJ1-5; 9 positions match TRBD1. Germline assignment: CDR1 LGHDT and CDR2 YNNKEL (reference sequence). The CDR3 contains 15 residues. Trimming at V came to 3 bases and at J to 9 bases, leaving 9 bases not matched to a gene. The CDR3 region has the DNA TGTGCCAGCAGCCAGGGACAGGGAGGGTTTCCGCCCCAGCATTTT. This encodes CASSQGQGGFPPQHF.

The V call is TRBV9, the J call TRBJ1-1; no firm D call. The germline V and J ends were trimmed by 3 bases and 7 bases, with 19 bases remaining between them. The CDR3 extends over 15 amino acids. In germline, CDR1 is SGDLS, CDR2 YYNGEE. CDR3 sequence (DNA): TGTGCCAGCAGCGCCTTAGTAGGCGGGGTCAGTGAAGCTTTCTTT. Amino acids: CASSALVGGVSEAFF.

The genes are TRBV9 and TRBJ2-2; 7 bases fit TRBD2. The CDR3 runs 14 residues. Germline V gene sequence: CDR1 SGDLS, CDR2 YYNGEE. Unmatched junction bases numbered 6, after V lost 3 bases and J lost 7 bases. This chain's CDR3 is CASSASSGDGELFF. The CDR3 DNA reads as TGTGCCAGCAGCGCATCGAGCGGGGACGGGGAGCTGTTTTTT.

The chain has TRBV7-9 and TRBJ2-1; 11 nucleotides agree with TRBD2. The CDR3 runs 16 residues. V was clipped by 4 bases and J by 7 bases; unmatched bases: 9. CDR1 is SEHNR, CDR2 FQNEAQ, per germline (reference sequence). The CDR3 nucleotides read TGTGCCAGCAGCTCATATAGCGGGGGGGCCCGGAATGAGCAGTTCTTC. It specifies CASSSYSGGARNEQFF.

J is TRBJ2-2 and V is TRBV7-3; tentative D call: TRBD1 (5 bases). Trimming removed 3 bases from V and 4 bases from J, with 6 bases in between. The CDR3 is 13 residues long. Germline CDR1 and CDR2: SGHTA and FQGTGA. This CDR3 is CASSLTVTGELFF. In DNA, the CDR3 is TGTGCCAGCAGCTTGACAGTCACCGGGGAGCTGTTTTTT.

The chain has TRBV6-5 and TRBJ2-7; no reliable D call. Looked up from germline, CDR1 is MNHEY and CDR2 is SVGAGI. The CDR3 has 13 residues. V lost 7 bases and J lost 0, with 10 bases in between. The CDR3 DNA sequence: TGTGCCAGCACTCCCTCGCGCTCCTACGAGCAGTACTTC. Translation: CASTPSRSYEQYF.

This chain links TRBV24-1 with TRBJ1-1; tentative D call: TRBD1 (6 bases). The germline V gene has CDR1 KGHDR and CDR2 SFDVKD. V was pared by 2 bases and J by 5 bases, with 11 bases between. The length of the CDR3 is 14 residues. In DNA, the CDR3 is TGTGCCACCAGTGATTCAGGGGTAGGGACTGAAGCTTTCTTT. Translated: CATSDSGVGTEAFF.

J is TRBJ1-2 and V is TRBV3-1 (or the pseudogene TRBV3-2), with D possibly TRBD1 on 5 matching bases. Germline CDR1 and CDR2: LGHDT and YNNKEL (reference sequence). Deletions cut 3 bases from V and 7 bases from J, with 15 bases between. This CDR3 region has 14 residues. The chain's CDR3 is CASSQQGWSSGYTF. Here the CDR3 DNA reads TGTGCCAGCAGCCAGCAGGGTTGGTCGTCTGGCTACACCTTC.

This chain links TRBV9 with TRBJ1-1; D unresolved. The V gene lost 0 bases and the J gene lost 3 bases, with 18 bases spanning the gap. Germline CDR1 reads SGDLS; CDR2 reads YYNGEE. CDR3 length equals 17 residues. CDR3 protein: CASSVDGQRGLDTEAFF. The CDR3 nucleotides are TGTGCCAGCAGCGTAGATGGTCAGAGAGGATTGGACACTGAAGCTTTCTTT.

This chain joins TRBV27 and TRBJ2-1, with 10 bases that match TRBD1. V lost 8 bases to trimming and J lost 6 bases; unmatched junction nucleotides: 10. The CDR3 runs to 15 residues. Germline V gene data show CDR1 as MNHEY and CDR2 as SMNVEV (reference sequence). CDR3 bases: TGTGCCAGCGGCTCCGGGACAGGGGTATTCAATGAGCAGTTCTTC. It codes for CASGSGTGVFNEQFF.

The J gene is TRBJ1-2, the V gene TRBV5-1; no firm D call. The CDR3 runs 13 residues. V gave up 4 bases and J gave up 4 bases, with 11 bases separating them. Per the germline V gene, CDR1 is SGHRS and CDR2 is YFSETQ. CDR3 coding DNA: TGCGCCAGCAGCCCCGAACCGGTCTATGGCTACACCTTC. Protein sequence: CASSPEPVYGYTF.

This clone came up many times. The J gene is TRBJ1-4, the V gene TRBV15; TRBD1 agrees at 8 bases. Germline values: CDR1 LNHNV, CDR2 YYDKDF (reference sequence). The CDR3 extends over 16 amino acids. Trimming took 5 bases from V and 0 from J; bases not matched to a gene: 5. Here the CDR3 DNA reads TGTGCCACCAGCGGCGGACAGGGCCCAACTAATGAAAAACTGTTTTTT. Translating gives CATSGGQGPTNEKLFF.

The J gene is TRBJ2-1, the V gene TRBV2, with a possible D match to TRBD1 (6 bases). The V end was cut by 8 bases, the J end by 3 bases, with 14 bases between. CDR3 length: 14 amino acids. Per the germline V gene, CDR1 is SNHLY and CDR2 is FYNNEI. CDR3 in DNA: TGTGCCAGCTCGACAGGAGGTAACTACAATGAGCAGTTCTTC. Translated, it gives CASSTGGNYNEQFF.

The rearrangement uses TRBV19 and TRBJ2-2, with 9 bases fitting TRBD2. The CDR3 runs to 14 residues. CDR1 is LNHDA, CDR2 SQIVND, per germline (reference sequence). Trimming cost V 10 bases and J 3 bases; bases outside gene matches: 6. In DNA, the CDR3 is TGTGCCACCCTAGCGGGGCCTTACACCGGGGAGCTGTTTTTT. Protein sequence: CATLAGPYTGELFF.